Sequencing of this T cell receptor (beta chain) was carried out in a study of T-cell memory formation after mild COVID-19. Across the study: The two donors had largely donor-specific TCR clusters.

TCRdb itself ran the 5' RACE reads through MiXCR, one entry per CDR3 protein. The profile covers about 270,000 distinct CDR3 sequences, with 15% to 20% appearing a single time and approximately 23% taken by the ten largest. V was clipped by 8 bases and J by 3 bases, with 9 bases between them. CDR1 and CDR2 from the germline V gene are SEHNR and FQNEAQ (reference sequence). The CDR3 is made up of 12 amino acids. In this sample, this clonotype turned up many times. The chain couples TRBV7-9 to TRBJ2-3; D gene unclear. The origin of this receptor is a man younger than 35 who had mild COVID-19 (a few samples of this study predate the infection). Cell type and time point are not known. The sequenced sample consisted of PBMCs or a T cell subset sorted from them (not recorded which). The CDR3 region is CASAKETDTQYF. In DNA form, the CDR3 reads TGTGCCAGCGCGAAGGAGACAGATACGCAGTATTTT.